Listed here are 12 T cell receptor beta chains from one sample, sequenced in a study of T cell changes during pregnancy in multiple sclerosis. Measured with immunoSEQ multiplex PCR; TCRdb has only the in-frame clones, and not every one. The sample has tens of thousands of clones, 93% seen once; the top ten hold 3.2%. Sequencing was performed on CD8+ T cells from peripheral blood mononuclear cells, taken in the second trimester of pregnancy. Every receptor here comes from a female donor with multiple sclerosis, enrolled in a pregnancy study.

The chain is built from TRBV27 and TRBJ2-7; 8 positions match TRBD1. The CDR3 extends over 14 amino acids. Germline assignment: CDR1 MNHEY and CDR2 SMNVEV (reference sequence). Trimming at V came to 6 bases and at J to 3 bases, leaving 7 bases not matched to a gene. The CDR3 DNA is TGTGCCAGCAGCGAGACAGGGGTGGGCTACGAGCAGTACTTC. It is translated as CASSETGVGYEQYF.

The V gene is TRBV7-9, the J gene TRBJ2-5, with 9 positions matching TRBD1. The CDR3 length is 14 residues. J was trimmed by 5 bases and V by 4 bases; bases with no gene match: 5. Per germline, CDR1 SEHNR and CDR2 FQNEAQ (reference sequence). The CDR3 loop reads CASSSGQGRETQYF. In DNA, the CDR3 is TGTGCCAGCAGCTCGGGACAGGGTAGGGAGACCCAGTACTTC.

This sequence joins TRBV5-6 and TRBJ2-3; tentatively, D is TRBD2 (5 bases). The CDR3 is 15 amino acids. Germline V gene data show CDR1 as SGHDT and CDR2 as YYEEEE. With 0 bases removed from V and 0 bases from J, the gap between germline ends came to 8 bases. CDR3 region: CASSLAGGSTDTQYF. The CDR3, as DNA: TGTGCCAGCAGCTTGGCGGGCGGGAGCACAGATACGCAGTATTTT. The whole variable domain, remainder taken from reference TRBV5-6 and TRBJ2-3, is DAGVTQSPTHLIKTRGQQVTLRCSPKSGHDTVSWYQQALGQGPQFIFQYYEEEERQRGNFPDRFSGHQFPNYSSELNVNALLLGDSALYLCASSLAGGSTDTQYFGPGTRLTVL.

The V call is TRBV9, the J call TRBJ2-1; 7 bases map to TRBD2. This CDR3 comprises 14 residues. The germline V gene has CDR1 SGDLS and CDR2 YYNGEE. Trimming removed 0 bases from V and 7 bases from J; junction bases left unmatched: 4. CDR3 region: CASSVAGGINEQFF. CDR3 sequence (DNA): TGTGCCAGCAGCGTAGCGGGAGGCATAAATGAGCAGTTCTTC.

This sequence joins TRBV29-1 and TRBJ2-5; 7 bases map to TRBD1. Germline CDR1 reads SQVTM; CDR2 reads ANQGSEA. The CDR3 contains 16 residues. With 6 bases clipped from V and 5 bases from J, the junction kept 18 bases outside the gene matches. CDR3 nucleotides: TGCAGCGTCTGCTTACCGGGACAGATCTTAAGGGAGACCCAGTACTTC. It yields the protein CSVCLPGQILRETQYF.

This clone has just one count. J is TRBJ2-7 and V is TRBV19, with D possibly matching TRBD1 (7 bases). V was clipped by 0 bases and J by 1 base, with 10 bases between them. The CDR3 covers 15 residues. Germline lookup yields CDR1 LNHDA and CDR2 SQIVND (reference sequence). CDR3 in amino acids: CASSIEEGQSYEQYF. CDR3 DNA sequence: TGTGCCAGTAGTATAGAGGAGGGACAGTCCTACGAGCAGTACTTC. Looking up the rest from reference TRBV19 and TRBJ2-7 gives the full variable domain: DGGITQSPKYLFRKEGQNVTLSCEQNLNHDAMYWYRQDPGQGLRLIYYSQIVNDFQKGDIAEGYSVSREKKESFPLTVTSAQKNPTAFYLCASSIEEGQSYEQYFGPGTRLTVT.

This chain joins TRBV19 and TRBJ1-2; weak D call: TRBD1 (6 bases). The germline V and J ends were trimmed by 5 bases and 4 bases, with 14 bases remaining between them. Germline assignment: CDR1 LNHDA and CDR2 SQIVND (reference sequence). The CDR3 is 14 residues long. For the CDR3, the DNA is TGTGCCAGTAGTCCTCCAGGGGCAGGCTATGGCTACACCTTC. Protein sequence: CASSPPGAGYGYTF.

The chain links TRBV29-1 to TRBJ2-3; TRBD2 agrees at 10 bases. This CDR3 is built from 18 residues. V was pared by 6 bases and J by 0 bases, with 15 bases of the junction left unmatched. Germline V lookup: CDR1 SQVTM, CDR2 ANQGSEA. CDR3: CSVGGVAGGSASTDTQYF. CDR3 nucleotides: TGCAGCGTGGGGGGGGTAGCGGGAGGCTCCGCTAGCACAGATACGCAGTATTTT.

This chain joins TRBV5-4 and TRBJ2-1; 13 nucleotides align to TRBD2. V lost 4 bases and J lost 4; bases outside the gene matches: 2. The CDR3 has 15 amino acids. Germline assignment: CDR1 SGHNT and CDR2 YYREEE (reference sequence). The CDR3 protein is CASSQTSGRYNEQFF. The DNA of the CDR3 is TGTGCCAGCAGCCAGACTAGCGGGAGGTACAATGAGCAGTTCTTC. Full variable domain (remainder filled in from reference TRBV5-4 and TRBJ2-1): ETGVTQSPTHLIKTRGQQVTLRCSSQSGHNTVSWYQQALGQGPQFIFQYYREEENGRGNFPPRFSGLQFPNYSSELNVNALELDDSALYLCASSQTSGRYNEQFFGPGTRLTVL.

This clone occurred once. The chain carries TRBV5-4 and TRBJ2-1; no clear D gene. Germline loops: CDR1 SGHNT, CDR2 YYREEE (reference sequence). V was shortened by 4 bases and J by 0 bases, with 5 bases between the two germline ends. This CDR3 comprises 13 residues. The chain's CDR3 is CASSLGSYNEQFF. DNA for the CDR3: TGTGCCAGCAGCCTAGGCTCCTACAATGAGCAGTTCTTC. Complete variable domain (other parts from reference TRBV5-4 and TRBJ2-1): ETGVTQSPTHLIKTRGQQVTLRCSSQSGHNTVSWYQQALGQGPQFIFQYYREEENGRGNFPPRFSGLQFPNYSSELNVNALELDDSALYLCASSLGSYNEQFFGPGTRLTVL.

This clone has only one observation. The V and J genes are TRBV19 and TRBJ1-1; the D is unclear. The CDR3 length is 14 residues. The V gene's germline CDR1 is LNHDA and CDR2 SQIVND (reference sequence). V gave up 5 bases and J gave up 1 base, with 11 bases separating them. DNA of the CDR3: TGTGCCAGTAGTCCCGGGTCAACGAACACTGAAGCTTTCTTT. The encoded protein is CASSPGSTNTEAFF.

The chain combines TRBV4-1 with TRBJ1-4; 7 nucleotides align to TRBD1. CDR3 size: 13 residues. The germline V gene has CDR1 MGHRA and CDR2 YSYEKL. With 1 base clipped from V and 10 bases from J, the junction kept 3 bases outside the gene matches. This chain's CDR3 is CASSQGDRVKLFF. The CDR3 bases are TGCGCCAGCAGCCAAGGAGACAGGGTAAAACTGTTTTTT.